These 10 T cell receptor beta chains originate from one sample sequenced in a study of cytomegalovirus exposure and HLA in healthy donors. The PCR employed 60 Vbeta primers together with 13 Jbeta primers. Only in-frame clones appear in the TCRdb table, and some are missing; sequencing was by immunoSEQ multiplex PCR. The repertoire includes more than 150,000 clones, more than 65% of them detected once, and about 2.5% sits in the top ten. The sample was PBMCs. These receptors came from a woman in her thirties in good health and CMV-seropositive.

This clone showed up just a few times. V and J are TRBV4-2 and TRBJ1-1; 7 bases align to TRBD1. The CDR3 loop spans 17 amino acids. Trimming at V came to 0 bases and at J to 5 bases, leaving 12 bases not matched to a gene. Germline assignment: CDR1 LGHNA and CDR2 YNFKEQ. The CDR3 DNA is TGTGCCAGCAGCCAAGAAGGGGACGTACAGGGGTTTACTGAAGCTTTCTTT. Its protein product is CASSQEGDVQGFTEAFF.

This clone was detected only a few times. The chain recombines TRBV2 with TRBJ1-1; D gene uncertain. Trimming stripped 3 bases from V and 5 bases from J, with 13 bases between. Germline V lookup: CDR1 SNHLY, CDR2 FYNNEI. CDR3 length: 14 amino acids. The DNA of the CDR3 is TGTGCCAGCAGTGATAGGTGGGAGGGAACTGAAGCTTTCTTT. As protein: CASSDRWEGTEAFF. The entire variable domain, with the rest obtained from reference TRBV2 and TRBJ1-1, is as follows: EPEVTQTPSHQVTQMGQEVILRCVPISNHLYFYWYRQILGQKVEFLVSFYNNEISEKSEIFDDQFSVERPDGSNFTLKIRSTKLEDSAMYFCASSDRWEGTEAFFGQGTRLTVV.

Here the CDR3 DNA reads TGCGCCAGCAGCCCCCCCCTAGACAGGGGGCTCACAGATACGCAGTATTTT. Translation gives CASSPPLDRGLTDTQYF. V gene TRBV4-1 combines with J gene TRBJ2-3; TRBD1 matches at 10 bases. This CDR3 is built from 17 residues. The junction had 9 bases not matched to a gene; V was cut back by 4 bases and J by 2 bases. Looked up from germline, CDR1 is MGHRA and CDR2 is YSYEKL.

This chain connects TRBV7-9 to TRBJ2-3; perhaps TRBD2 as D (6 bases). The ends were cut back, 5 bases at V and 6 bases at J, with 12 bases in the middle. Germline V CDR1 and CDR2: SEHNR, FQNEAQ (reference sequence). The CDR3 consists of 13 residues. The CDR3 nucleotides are TGTGCCAGCAGCCCTAGTGCGGGGGATACGCAGTATTTT. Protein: CASSPSAGDTQYF.

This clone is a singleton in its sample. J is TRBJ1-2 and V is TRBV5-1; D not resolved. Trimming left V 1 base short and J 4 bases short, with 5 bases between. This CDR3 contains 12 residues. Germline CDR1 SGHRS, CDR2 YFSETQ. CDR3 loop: CASSLTSYGYTF. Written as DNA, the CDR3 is TGCGCCAGCAGCTTGACTAGCTATGGCTACACCTTC.

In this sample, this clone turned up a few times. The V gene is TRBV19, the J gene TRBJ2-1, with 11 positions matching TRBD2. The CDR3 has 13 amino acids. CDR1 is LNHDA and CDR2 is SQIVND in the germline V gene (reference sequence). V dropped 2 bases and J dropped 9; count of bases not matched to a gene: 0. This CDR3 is CASSITSGGEQFF. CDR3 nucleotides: TGTGCCAGTAGTATAACTAGCGGGGGTGAGCAGTTCTTC.

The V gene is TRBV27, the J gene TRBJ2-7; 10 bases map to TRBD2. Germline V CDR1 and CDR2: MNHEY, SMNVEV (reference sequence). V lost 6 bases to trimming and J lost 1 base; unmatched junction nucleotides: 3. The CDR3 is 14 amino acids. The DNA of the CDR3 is TGTGCCAGCAGGAGCGGGGGGGGTTCCTACGAGCAGTACTTC. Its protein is CASRSGGGSYEQYF.

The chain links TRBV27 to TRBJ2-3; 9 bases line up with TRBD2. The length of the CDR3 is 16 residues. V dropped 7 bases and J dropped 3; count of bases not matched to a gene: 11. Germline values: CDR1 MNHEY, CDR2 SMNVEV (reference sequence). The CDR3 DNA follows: TGTGCCAGCATCCTACGGTCTAGCGGGGATACAGATACGCAGTATTTT. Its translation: CASILRSSGDTDTQYF.

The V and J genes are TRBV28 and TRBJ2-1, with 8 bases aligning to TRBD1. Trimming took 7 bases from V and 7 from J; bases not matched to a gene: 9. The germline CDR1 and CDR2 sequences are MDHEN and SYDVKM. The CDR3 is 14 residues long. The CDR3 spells CASTPTGVGNEQFF. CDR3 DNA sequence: TGTGCCAGCACACCGACAGGGGTGGGGAATGAGCAGTTCTTC.

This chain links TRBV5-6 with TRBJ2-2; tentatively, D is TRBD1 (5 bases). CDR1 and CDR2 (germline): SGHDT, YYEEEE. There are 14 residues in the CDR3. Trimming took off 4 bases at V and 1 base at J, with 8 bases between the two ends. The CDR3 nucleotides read TGTGCCAGCAGCCTAGGGGTGAACACCGGGGAGCTGTTTTTT. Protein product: CASSLGVNTGELFF.